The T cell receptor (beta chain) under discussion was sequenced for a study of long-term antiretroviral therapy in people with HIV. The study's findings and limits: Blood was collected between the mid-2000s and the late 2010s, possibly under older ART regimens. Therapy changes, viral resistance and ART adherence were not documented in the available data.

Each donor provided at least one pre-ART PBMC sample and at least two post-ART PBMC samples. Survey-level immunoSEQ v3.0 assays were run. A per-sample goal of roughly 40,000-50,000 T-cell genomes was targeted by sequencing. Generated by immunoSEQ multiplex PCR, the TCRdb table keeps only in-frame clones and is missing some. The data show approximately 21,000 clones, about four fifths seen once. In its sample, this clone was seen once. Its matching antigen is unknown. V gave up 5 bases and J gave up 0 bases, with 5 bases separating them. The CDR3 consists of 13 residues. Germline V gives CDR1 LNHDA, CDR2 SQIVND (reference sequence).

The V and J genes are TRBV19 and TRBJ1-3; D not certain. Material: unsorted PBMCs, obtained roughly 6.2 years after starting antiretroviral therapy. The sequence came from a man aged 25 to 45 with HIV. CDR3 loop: CASSWSSGNTIYF. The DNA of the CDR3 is TGTGCCAGTAGTTGGAGCTCTGGAAACACCATATATTTT. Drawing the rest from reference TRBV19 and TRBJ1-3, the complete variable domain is DGGITQSPKYLFRKEGQNVTLSCEQNLNHDAMYWYRQDPGQGLRLIYYSQIVNDFQKGDIAEGYSVSREKKESFPLTVTSAQKNPTAFYLCASSWSSGNTIYFGEGSWLTVV.